This T cell receptor (beta chain) was profiled in a study of technical replicates of blood from several donors. V gave up 5 bases and J gave up 4 bases; unmatched junction bases: 10. CDR3 length: 16 amino acids. The V gene's germline CDR1 is SGHNT and CDR2 YENEEA. Sequenced by immunoSEQ multiplex PCR; TCRdb stores in-frame clones only, minus some. The data hold tens of thousands of clones, with about 96% observed a single time. The rearrangement uses TRBV11-3 and TRBJ2-3; the match to TRBD2 covers 9 bases. Sample: T cells isolated from PBMCs. The clonotype comes from a human donor in good health. Here the CDR3 reads CASSPLAGVSADTQYF. In nucleotides, the CDR3 is TGTGCCAGCAGCCCTTTAGCGGGAGTCAGCGCAGATACGCAGTATTTT.